This T cell receptor beta chain was found in a study of shared clonotypes between healthy human individuals. Study context: The study drew on two women and a few men aged 18 to 49 as donors. Broader study findings: Sequencing depth was expected to affect clonotype sharing among donors. Few donors restricted represented genetic and exposure-history diversity.

V shed 3 bases, J shed 7 bases, and the junction held 12 bases outside the gene matches. CDR3 size: 16 residues. Germline CDR1 SGDLS, CDR2 YYNGEE. In regard to this clone: Antigen unknown.

Here immunoSEQ multiplex PCR was the method, and the copy in TCRdb shows in-frame clones only, minus some. The repertoire holds about 2.5 million clones, around 93% seen once, with approximately 0.4% in the top ten. Sequencing was performed on naive CD4+ T cells from PBMCs. Subset reported: CD45RA+ positively selected. The chain carries TRBV9 and TRBJ2-3; 9 bases match TRBD2. The receptor comes from a young man in good health. Some clones in this sample may be carry-over from other donors' samples. The CDR3 here is CASSGAGGLRKNTQYF. CDR3 in DNA: TGTGCCAGCAGCGGGGCGGGAGGGCTCCGGAAGAATACGCAGTATTTT.